These 5 T cell receptor beta chains were sequenced from one sample in a study of blood T cells in healthy people across ages. Primers used in a second PCR of about 7 to 12 cycles were a sample-barcoded 5' primer and a J-beta primer mix. In TCRdb, the 5' RACE reads were re-called with MiXCR into one record per CDR3 protein. The sample has around 500,000 distinct CDR3 sequences; roughly a quarter are singletons. These same records also appear under a second study, on T cells of mothers and their children.

Input material: blood. These receptors originate from a boy between 2 and 15 years old in good health.

This clonotype was counted a few times. The V and J genes are TRBV7-2 and TRBJ2-7; 14 positions match TRBD2. The J segment lost 3 bases and the V segment lost 4 bases, leaving 5 bases of the junction unmatched. The germline CDR1 and CDR2 sequences are SGHTA and FQGNSA. The CDR3 contains 16 residues. CDR3 DNA: TGTGCCAGCAGCTCAAAGACTAGCGGGAGGGTCTACGAGCAGTACTTC. This sequence encodes CASSSKTSGRVYEQYF.

The chain recombines TRBV10-3 with TRBJ2-2; 9 positions agree with TRBD1. The V and J ends lost 7 bases and 7 bases, in that order; junction bases with no gene match: 13. CDR3 length: 16 residues. Germline CDR1 is ENHRY and CDR2 is SYGVKD. The CDR3: CAIKARDRVVSGELFF. DNA for the CDR3: TGTGCCATCAAGGCCCGGGACAGGGTTGTTAGCGGGGAGCTGTTTTTT.

CDR3 protein: CASSQVGLSGRGNANTGELFF. The CDR3 DNA sequence: TGTGCCAGCAGCCAAGTAGGACTCAGCGGTAGGGGGAACGCGAACACCGGGGAGCTGTTTTTT. This chain links TRBV3-1 with TRBJ2-2; D is possibly TRBD1 (6 bases). The CDR3 extends over 21 amino acids. V dropped 1 base and J dropped 0 bases, with 24 bases sitting between them. Germline V CDR1 and CDR2: LGHDT, YNNKEL (reference sequence).

This clonotype has ten or more counts. This rearrangement joins TRBV15 to TRBJ1-1; D is uncertain. Deletions cut 5 bases from V and 3 bases from J, with 7 bases between. Germline CDR1 LNHNV, CDR2 YYDKDF (reference sequence). The CDR3 spans 12 residues. In DNA form, the CDR3 reads TGTGCCACCAGCGAGTCGTACACTGAAGCTTTCTTT. This sequence encodes CATSESYTEAFF.

The rearrangement joins TRBV29-1 to TRBJ2-5, with TRBD1 matching over 9 bases. There are 16 residues in the CDR3. The V gene end was trimmed by 0 bases and the J gene end by 0 bases; junction bases not matched to a gene: 5. Germline loops: CDR1 SQVTM, CDR2 ANQGSEA. This CDR3 reads CSVEDRTGEYQETQYF. The CDR3 nucleotides are TGCAGCGTTGAAGATAGGACAGGGGAGTACCAAGAGACCCAGTACTTC.